This TCR beta chain was recorded in a study of blood T cell repertoires in COVID-19. This table comes from immunoSEQ multiplex PCR, and its TCRdb copy is limited to in-frame clones, with some not included. The top ten hold about 10% of the sample, which has hundreds of thousands of clones, approximately 89% seen once. The CDR3 has 16 residues. Germline CDR1 reads SGHTA; CDR2 reads FQGTGA. Trimming removed 0 bases from V and 2 bases from J, with 10 bases in between. This receptor was obtained from a woman in her seventies with COVID-19, enrolled during active disease. The chain links TRBV7-3 to TRBJ2-2; a possible D gene is TRBD2 (6 bases). Sequenced material: peripheral blood. CDR3 coding DNA: TGTGCCAGCAGCTTAACAATAGCGGTAAACACCGGGGAGCTGTTTTTT. It yields the protein CASSLTIAVNTGELFF. Drawing the rest from reference TRBV7-3 and TRBJ2-2, the complete variable domain is GAGVSQTPSNKVTEKGKYVELRCDPISGHTALYWYRQSLGQGPEFLIYFQGTGAADDSGLPNDRFFAVRPEGSVSTLKIQRTERGDSAVYLCASSLTIAVNTGELFFGEGSRLTVL.